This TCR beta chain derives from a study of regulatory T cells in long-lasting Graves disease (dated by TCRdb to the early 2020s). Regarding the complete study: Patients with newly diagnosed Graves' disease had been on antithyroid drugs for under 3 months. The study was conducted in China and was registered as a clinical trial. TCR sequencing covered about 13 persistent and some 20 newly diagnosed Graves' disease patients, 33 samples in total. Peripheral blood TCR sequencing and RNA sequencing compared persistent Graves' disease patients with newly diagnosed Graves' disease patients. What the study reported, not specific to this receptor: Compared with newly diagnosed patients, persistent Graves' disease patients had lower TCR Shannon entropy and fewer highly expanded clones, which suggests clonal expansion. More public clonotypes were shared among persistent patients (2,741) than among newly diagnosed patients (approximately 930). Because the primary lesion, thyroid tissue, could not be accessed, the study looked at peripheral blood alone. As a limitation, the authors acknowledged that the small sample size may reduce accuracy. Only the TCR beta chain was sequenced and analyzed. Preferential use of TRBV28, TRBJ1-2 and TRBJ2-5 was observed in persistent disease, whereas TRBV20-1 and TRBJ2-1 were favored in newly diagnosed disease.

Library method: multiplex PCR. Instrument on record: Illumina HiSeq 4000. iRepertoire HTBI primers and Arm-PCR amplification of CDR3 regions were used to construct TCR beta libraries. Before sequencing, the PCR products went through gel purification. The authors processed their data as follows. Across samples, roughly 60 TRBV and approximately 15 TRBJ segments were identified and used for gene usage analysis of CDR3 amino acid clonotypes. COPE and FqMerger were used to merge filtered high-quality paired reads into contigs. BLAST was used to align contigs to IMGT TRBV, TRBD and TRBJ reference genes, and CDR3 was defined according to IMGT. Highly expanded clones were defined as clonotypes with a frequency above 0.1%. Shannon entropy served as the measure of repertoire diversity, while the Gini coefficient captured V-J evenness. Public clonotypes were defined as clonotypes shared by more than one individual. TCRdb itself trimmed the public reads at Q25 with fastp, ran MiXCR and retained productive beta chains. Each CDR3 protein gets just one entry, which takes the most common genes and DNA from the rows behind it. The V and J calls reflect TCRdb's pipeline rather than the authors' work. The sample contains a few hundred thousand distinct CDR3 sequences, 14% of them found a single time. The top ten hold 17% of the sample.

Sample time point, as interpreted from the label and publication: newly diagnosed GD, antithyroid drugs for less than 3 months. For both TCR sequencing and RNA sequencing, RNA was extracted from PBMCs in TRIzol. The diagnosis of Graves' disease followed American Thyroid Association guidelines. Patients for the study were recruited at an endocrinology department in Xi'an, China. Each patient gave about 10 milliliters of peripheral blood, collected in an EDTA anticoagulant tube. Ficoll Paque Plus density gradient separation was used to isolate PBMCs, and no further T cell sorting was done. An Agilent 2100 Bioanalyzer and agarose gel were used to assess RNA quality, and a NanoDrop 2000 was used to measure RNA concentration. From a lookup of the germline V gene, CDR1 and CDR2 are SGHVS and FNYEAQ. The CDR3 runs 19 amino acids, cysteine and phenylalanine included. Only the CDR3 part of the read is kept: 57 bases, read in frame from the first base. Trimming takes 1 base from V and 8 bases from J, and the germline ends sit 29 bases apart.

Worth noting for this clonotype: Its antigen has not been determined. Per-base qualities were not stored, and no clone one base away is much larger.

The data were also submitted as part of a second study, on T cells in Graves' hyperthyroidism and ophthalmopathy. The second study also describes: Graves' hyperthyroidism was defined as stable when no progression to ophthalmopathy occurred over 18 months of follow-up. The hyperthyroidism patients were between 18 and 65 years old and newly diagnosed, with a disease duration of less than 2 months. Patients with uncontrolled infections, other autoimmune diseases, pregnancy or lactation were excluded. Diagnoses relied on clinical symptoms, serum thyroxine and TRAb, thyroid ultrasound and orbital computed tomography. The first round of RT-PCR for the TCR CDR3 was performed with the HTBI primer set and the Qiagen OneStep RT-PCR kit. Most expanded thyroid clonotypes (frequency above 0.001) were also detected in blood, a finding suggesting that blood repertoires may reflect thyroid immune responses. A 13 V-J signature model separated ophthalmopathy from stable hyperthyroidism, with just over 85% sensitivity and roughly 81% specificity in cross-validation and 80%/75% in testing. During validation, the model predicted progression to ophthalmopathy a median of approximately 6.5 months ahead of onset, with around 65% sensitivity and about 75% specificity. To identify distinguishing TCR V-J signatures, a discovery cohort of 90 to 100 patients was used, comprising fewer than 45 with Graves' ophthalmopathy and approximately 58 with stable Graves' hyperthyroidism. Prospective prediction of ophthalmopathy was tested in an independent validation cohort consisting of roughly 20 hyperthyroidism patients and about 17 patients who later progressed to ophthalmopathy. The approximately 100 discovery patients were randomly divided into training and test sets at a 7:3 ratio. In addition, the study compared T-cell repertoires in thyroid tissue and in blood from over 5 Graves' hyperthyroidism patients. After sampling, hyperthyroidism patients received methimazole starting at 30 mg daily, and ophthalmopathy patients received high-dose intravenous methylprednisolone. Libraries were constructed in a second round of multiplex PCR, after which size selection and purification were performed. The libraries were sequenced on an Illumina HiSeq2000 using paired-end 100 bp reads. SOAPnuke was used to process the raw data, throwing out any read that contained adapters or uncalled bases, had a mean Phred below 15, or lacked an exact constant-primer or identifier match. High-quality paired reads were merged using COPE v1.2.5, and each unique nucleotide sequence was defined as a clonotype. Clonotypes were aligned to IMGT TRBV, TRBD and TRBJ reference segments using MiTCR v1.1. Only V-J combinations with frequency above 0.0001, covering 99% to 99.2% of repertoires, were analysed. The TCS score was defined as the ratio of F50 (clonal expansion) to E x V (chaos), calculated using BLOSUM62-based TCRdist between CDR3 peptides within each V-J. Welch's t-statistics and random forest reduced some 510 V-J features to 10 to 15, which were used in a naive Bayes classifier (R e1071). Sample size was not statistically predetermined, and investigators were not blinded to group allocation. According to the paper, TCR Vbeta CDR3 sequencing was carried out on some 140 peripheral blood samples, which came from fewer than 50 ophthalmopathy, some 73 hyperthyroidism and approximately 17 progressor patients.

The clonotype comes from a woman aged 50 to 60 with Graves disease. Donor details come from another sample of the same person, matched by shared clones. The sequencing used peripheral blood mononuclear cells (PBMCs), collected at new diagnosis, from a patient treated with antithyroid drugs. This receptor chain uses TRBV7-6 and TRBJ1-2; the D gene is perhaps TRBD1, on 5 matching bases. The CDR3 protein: CASSLEVRYTLGPAGGYTF. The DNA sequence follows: TGTGCCAGCAGCTTAGAGGTCCGGTATACGTTGGGGCCGGCAGGCGGCTACACCTTC.